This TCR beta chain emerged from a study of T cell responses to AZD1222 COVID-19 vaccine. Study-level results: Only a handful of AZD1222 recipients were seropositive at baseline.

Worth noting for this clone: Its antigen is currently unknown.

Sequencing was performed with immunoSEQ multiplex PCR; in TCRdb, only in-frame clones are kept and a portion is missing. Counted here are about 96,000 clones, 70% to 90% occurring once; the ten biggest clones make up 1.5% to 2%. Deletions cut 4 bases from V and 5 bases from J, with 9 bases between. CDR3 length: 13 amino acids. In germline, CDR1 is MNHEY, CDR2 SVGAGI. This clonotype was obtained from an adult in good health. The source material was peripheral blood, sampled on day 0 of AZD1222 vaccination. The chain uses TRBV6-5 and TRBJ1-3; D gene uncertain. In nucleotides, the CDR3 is TGTGCCAGCAGTTTCCCGGGAAGAAACACCATATATTTT. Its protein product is CASSFPGRNTIYF.